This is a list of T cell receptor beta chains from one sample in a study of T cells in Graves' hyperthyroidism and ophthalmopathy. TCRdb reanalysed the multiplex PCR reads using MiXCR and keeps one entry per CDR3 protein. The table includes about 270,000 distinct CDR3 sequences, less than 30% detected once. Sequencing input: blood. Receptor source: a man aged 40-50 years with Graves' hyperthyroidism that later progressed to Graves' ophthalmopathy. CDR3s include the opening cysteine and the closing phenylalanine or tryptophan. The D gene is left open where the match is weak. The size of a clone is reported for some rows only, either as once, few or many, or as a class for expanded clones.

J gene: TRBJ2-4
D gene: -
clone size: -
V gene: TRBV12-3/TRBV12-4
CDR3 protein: CASSLLEGGIQYF
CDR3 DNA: TGTGCCAGCAGTTTATTGGAGGGAGGCATTCAGTACTTC

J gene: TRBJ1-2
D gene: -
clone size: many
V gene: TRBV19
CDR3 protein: CASSIDRGGNNYGYTF
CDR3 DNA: TGTGCCAGTAGTATAGATCGGGGAGGGAATAACTATGGCTACACCTTC

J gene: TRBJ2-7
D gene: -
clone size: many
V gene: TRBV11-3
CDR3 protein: CASGGNGHAYEQYF
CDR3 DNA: TGTGCCAGCGGCGGAAACGGACACGCCTACGAGCAGTACTTC

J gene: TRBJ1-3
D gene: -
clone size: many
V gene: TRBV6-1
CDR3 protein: CASSESITPHSGNTIYF
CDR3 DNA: TGTGCCAGCAGTGAAAGTATAACACCCCACTCTGGAAACACCATATATTTT

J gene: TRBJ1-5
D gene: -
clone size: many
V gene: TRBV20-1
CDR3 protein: CSASRVSQPQHF
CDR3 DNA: TGCAGTGCTAGCAGGGTGAGTCAGCCCCAGCATTTT

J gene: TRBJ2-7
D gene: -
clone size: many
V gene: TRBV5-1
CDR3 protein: CASSLHGRGPTSPYEQYF
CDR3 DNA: TGCGCCAGCAGCTTGCATGGCCGAGGTCCTACATCGCCCTACGAGCAGTACTTC

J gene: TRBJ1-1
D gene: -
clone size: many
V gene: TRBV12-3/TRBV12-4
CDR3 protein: CASSFWRGTEAFF
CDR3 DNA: TGTGCCAGCAGTTTCTGGCGGGGCACTGAAGCTTTCTTT

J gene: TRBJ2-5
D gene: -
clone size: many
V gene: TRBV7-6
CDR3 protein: CASSGWVGQETQYF
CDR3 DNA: TGTGCCAGCAGCGGTTGGGTAGGCCAAGAGACCCAGTACTTC

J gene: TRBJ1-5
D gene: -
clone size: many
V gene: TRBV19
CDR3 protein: CASRQTYNQPQHF
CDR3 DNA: TGTGCCAGTAGACAGACTTACAATCAGCCCCAGCATTTT

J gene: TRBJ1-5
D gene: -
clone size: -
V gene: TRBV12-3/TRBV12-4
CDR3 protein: CASSHDRYQPQHF
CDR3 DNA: TGTGCCAGCAGCCACGACAGATATCAGCCCCAGCATTTT

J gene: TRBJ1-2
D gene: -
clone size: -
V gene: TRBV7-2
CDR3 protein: CASSLAQGFADYGYTF
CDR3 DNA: TGTGCCAGCAGCTTAGCGCAGGGTTTTGCTGACTATGGCTACACCTTC

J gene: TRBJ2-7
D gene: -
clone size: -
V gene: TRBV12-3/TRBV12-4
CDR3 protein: CASSSAGSYEQYF
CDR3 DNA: TGTGCCAGCAGTTCGGCGGGATCCTACGAGCAGTACTTC

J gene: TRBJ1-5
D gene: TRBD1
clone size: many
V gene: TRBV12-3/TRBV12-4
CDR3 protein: CASRGTGEVQPQHF
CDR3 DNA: TGTGCCAGCAGAGGTACAGGGGAGGTTCAGCCCCAGCATTTT

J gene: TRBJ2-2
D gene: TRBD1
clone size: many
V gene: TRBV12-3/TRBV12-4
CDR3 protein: CASSSQNRGGELFF
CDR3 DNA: TGTGCCAGCAGTTCCCAAAACAGGGGCGGGGAGCTGTTTTTT

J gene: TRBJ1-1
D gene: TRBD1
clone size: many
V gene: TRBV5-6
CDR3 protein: CASSFGGQGATEAFF
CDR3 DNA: TGTGCCAGCAGCTTTGGGGGACAGGGGGCCACTGAAGCTTTCTTT

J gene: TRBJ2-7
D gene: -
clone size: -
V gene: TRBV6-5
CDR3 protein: CASSYSLGIGYEQYF
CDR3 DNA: TGTGCCAGCAGTTACTCTCTGGGGATCGGCTACGAGCAGTACTTC

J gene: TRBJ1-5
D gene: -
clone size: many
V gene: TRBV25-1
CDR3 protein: CASSGGYGQPQHF
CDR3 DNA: TGTGCCAGCAGTGGCGGTTACGGTCAGCCCCAGCATTTT

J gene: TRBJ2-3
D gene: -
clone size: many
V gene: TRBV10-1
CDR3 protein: CASSAGFTDTQYF
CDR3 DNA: TGCGCCAGCAGTGCCGGGTTTACAGATACGCAGTATTTT

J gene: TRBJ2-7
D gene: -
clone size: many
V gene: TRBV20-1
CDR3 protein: CSARGYLGSYEQYF
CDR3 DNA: TGCAGTGCTAGAGGATACCTAGGCTCCTACGAGCAGTACTTC

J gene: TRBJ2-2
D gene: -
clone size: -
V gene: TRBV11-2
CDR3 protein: CASTSGTGELFF
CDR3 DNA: TGTGCCAGCACCAGCGGCACCGGGGAGCTGTTTTTT

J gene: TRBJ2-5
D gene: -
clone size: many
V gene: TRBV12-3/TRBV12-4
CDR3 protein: CASSRGRGETQYF
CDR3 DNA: TGTGCCAGCAGTAGAGGGAGAGGAGAGACCCAGTACTTC

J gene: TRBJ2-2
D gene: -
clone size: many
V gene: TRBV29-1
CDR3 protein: CSVGRTDTGELFF
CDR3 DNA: TGCAGCGTGGGGAGGACAGACACCGGGGAGCTGTTTTTT

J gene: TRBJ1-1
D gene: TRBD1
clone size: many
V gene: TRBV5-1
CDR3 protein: CASSREGATEAFF
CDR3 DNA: TGCGCCAGCAGCCGCGAGGGGGCCACTGAAGCTTTCTTT

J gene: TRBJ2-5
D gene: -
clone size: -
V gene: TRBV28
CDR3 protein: CASSFTGSSGETQYF
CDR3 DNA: TGTGCCAGCAGTTTTACCGGGAGCAGCGGAGAGACCCAGTACTTC